This TCR beta chain was sequenced for a study of cytomegalovirus exposure and HLA in healthy donors. The CDR3 is 13 amino acids. V was trimmed by 5 bases and J by 6 bases, leaving 10 bases between them. Germline V gene sequence: CDR1 MNHEY, CDR2 SVGAGI. A multiplex PCR was run with 60 Vbeta primers and 13 Jbeta primers. Only in-frame clones appear in the TCRdb table, and some are missing; sequencing was by immunoSEQ multiplex PCR. Its table lists fewer than 85,000 clones. V usage is TRBV6-5 and J usage is TRBJ2-2; D unresolved. This receptor was identified in a man between 45 and 60 years old in good health and CMV-seropositive. What was sequenced was PBMCs. Here the CDR3 reads CASSPGHAGELFF. DNA for the CDR3: TGTGCCAGCAGTCCCGGTCATGCCGGGGAGCTGTTTTTT.